These 20 T cell receptor beta chains share one sample of origin, sequenced in a study of human T cells and chemical hapten exposure. TCRdb re-analysed the RACE reads in MiXCR, keeping a single row per CDR3 protein. The data contain around 380,000 distinct CDR3 sequences, 5.5% of them singletons. Time point: pre-sensitization, week 0. Treatment in this sample: therapeutic diphenylcyclopropenone sensitization with weekly scalp DPC. This specimen consisted of whole blood, obtained in connection with sensitization to the hapten diphenylcyclopropenone (DPC). These TCRs come from a woman aged 18-35 years with alopecia areata. Some clones in this sample may be carry-over from other donors' samples.

This clonotype was detected a few times. V is TRBV11-3 and J is TRBJ2-5, with a tentative D call TRBD1 (6 bases). Germline CDR1 SGHNT, CDR2 YENEEA. Trimming shortened V by 2 bases and J by 3 bases, and 10 bases separated the two germline ends. This CDR3 has 14 residues. CDR3 loop: CASSLSGTKETQYF. The CDR3 DNA follows: TGTGCCAGCAGCTTATCGGGGACAAAAGAGACCCAGTACTTC.

The V and J genes are TRBV7-6 and TRBJ1-2; D gene uncertain. Looked up from germline, CDR1 is SGHVS and CDR2 is FNYEAQ. The germline V and J ends were trimmed by 1 base and 5 bases, with 17 bases remaining between them. CDR3 size: 16 residues. The CDR3 protein is CASSLGLGKVGYGYTF. The DNA of the CDR3 is TGTGCCAGCAGCTTAGGACTTGGGAAGGTGGGATATGGCTACACCTTC.

This clonotype was counted at least ten times. The rearrangement uses TRBV6-5 and TRBJ1-5, with D possibly matching TRBD1 (6 bases). The V end lost 5 bases, the J end lost 7 bases, and 12 bases lay between the germline ends. The V gene's germline CDR1 is MNHEY and CDR2 SVGAGI. The CDR3 length is 13 residues. The CDR3 DNA reads as TGTGCCAGCAGTAGGGGGGGTTTACAGCCCCAGCATTTT. This codes for CASSRGGLQPQHF.

In its sample, this clonotype was seen many times. The J gene is TRBJ1-5, the V gene TRBV10-3, with D unresolved. The CDR3 totals 14 residues. Per the germline V gene, CDR1 is ENHRY and CDR2 is SYGVKD. Deletions cut 0 bases from V and 3 bases from J, with 6 bases between. The CDR3 coding sequence is TGTGCCATCAGTGAGTCAGGGCCCAATCAGCCCCAGCATTTT. Its translation is CAISESGPNQPQHF.

This chain connects TRBV7-2 to TRBJ2-1; D remains ambiguous. This CDR3 is built from 14 residues. Trimming cost V 3 bases and J 4 bases, with 10 bases left between them. Germline V gives CDR1 SGHTA, CDR2 FQGNSA. The CDR3 is CASSFGDTYNEQFF. CDR3 DNA sequence: TGTGCCAGCAGCTTCGGAGACACTTACAATGAGCAGTTCTTC.

This clonotype has a handful of counts. The rearrangement uses TRBV10-3 and TRBJ1-6; unclear D gene. The CDR3 runs to 17 residues. Trimming removed 0 bases from V and 2 bases from J, with 11 bases in between. Germline V lookup: CDR1 ENHRY, CDR2 SYGVKD. CDR3 in amino acids: CAISESAEGTYNSPLHF. CDR3 DNA sequence: TGTGCCATCAGTGAGTCGGCGGAGGGAACCTATAATTCACCCCTCCACTTT.

Ten or more counts support this clonotype. This chain links TRBV6-5 with TRBJ2-3; unclear D gene. The V gene's germline CDR1 is MNHEY and CDR2 SVGAGI. This CDR3 spans 13 amino acids. V was shortened by 8 bases and J by 7 bases, with 16 bases between the two germline ends. CDR3 nucleotides: TGTGCCAGCCAAGTGGACCCGGCATATACGCAGTATTTT. Residues: CASQVDPAYTQYF.

This clonotype has more than one count but fewer than ten. The chain links TRBV21-1 to TRBJ2-2; TRBD2 is the table's D call, not checked against the DNA. TRBV21-1 is a listed pseudogene. This CDR3 comprises 15 residues. The CDR3 DNA follows: TGTGCCAGCAGCGCCCCTAGGGCCCAAACCGGGGAGCTGTTTTTT. This codes for CASSAPRAQTGELFF.

The chain carries TRBV2 and TRBJ2-2; D is uncertain. The CDR3 sequence is 14 residues long. The germline V gene has CDR1 SNHLY and CDR2 FYNNEI. The V and J ends lost 7 bases and 0 bases respectively, with 9 bases between them. The CDR3, as DNA: TGTGCCAGCATCGAGGACGCGAACACCGGGGAGCTGTTTTTT. It encodes CASIEDANTGELFF.

This clonotype was observed a few times. The rearrangement joins TRBV3-1 to TRBJ2-7; D is possibly TRBD1 (6 bases). From germline, CDR1 is LGHDT and CDR2 YNNKEL (reference sequence). The CDR3 sequence is 15 residues long. V gave up 1 base and J gave up 3 bases, with 13 bases separating them. CDR3 nucleotides: TGTGCCAGCAGCCAAGGTACCAGGGGATACTACGAGCAGTACTTC. Translation: CASSQGTRGYYEQYF.

The table lists this clonotype with many counts. The chain combines TRBV20-1 with TRBJ1-2, with D hard to call. Germline-derived CDR1 and CDR2 are DFQATT and SNEGSKA (reference sequence). The CDR3 spans 12 residues. V lost 0 bases and J lost 11, with 13 bases in between. This chain's CDR3 is CSARDQEGRYTF. As DNA, the CDR3 is TGCAGTGCTAGAGATCAGGAAGGGCGTTACACCTTC.

This clonotype showed up just a few times. The J gene is TRBJ2-2, the V gene TRBV13; D perhaps matches TRBD2 (6 bases). CDR3 length: 14 residues. V lost 5 bases to trimming and J lost 7 bases, with 14 bases between them. Germline V CDR1 and CDR2: PRHDT, FYEKMQ (reference sequence). The CDR3 coding sequence is TGTGCCAGCAGCACCCCTCGCGGGAACGGGGAGCTGTTTTTT. This sequence encodes CASSTPRGNGELFF.

J is TRBJ2-2 and V is TRBV6-2 or TRBV6-3; 9 positions match TRBD2. This CDR3 has 16 amino acids. The germline gives CDR1 MNHEY, CDR2 SVGEGT. V dropped 6 bases and J dropped 4; count of bases not matched to a gene: 9. The CDR3 DNA reads TGTGCCAGCAGATTGCGGGGGGGCGTAAGCACCGGGGAGCTGTTTTTT. Translation: CASRLRGGVSTGELFF.

In its sample, this clonotype was seen many times. The gene calls are TRBV27 and TRBJ2-3, with D perhaps TRBD2 (6 bases). CDR1 and CDR2 (germline): MNHEY, SMNVEV (reference sequence). This CDR3 has 15 residues. The germline V and J ends were trimmed by 3 bases and 4 bases, with 14 bases remaining between them. The CDR3 bases are TGTGCCAGCAGTTTGAGCCTAGCGAGGCCAGATACGCAGTATTTT. As protein: CASSLSLARPDTQYF.

This clonotype has a count of ten or more. This chain joins TRBV15 and TRBJ2-5; D unresolved. The CDR3 has 14 residues. Per the germline V gene, CDR1 is LNHNV and CDR2 is YYDKDF (reference sequence). The V gene lost 3 bases and the J gene lost 0 bases, with 8 bases spanning the gap. CDR3 nucleotides: TGTGCCACCAGCAGGGGTAGAAACCAAGAGACCCAGTACTTC. Translating it yields CATSRGRNQETQYF.

This clonotype has just a few counts. V gene TRBV10-3 combines with J gene TRBJ2-1; D uncertain. CDR1 is ENHRY, CDR2 SYGVKD, per germline. The CDR3 runs 13 residues. V dropped 8 bases and J dropped 7 bases, with 15 bases sitting between them. CDR3 loop: CAISPDERNEQFF. Here the CDR3 DNA reads TGTGCCATCTCTCCAGACGAGAGGAATGAGCAGTTCTTC.

The chain uses TRBV6-6 and TRBJ2-3; the D gene is possibly TRBD1 (5 bases). Looked up from germline, CDR1 is MNHNY and CDR2 is SVGAGI (reference sequence). Deletions cut 0 bases from V and 1 base from J, with 11 bases between. This CDR3 comprises 16 residues. The CDR3 spells CASSYSGAPRTDTQYF. The DNA of the CDR3 is TGTGCCAGCAGTTACTCTGGGGCCCCCCGCACAGATACGCAGTATTTT.

This clonotype was counted at least ten times. The chain recombines TRBV12-3 or TRBV12-4 with TRBJ2-1; weak D call: TRBD2 (5 bases). This CDR3 contains 14 residues. The V end was cut by 5 bases, the J end by 4 bases, with 12 bases between. CDR3 sequence reads: CASSQSSWYNEQFF. CDR3 nucleotide sequence: TGTGCCAGCAGTCAATCTAGCTGGTACAATGAGCAGTTCTTC.

The chain links TRBV6-2 or TRBV6-3 to TRBJ2-7; D ambiguous. Trimming removed 7 bases at V and 1 base at J, with 14 bases between. The CDR3 totals 14 residues. Germline assignment: CDR1 MNHEY and CDR2 SVGEGT. The DNA of the CDR3 is TGTGCCAGCAAAGGCGCAGGTGGATCCTACGAGCAGTACTTC. It encodes CASKGAGGSYEQYF.

This clonotype was seen repeatedly, ten times or more. This rearrangement joins TRBV4-1 to TRBJ2-5; no firm D call. Trimming pared 1 base from V and 5 bases from J, leaving 8 bases between. This CDR3 region has 13 residues. The germline gives CDR1 MGHRA, CDR2 YSYEKL. The CDR3, as DNA: TGCGCCAGCAGCCAAGCCCTGTCGGAGACCCAGTACTTC. Its translation is CASSQALSETQYF.